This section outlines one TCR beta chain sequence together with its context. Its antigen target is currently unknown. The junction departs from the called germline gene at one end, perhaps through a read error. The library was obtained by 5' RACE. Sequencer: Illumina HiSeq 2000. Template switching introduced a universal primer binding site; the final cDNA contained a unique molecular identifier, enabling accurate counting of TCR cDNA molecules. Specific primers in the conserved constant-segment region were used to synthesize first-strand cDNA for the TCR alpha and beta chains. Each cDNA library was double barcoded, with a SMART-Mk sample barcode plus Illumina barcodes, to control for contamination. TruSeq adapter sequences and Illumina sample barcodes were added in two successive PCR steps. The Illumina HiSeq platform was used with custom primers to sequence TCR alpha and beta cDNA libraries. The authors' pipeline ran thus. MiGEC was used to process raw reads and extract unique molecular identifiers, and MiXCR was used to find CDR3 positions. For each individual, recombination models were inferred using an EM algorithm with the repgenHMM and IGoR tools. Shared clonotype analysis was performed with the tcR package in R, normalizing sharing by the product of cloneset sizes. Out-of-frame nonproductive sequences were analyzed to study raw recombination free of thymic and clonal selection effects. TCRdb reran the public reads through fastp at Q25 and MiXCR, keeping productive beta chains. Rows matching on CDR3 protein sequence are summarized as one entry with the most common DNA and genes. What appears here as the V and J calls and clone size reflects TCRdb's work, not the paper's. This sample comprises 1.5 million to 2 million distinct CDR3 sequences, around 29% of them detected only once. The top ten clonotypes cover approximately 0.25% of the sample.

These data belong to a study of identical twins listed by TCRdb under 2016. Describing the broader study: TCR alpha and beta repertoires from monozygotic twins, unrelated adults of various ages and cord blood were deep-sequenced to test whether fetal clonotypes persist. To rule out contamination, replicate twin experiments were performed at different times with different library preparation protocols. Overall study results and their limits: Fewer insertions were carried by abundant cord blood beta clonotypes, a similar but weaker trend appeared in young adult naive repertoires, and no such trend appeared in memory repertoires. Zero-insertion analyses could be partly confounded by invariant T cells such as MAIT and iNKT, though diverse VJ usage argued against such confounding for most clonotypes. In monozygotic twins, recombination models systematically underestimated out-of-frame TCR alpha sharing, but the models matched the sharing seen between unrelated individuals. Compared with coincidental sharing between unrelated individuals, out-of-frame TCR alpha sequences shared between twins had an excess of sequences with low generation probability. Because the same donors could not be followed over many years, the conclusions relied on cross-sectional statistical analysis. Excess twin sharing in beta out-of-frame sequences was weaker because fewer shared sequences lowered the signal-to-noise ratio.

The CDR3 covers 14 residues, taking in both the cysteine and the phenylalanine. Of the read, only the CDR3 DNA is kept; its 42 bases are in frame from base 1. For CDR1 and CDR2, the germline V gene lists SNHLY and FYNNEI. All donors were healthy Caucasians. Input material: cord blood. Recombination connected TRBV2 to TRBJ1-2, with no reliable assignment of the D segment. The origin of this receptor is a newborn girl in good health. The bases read TGTGCCAGCAGTGAAGATTTAGACGGCTATGGCCACACCTTC. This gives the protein CASSEDLDGYGHTF.